Below, 18 T cell receptor beta chains from the same sample are listed, as sequenced in a study of CD8 T cells in ankylosing spondylitis. One entry per CDR3 protein, called by TCRdb with MiXCR from the 5' RACE reads. The sample lists nearly 350,000 distinct CDR3 sequences, 14% to 15% occurring once. Sequenced: blood, either unsorted or a sorted T cell fraction (not recorded which). Every receptor here comes from a male donor with ankylosing spondylitis or in good health (not recorded which).

This rearrangement joins TRBV6-1 to TRBJ2-1; 7 bases match TRBD2. Trimming removed 10 bases from V and 10 bases from J; junction bases left unmatched: 13. The CDR3 sequence is 13 residues long. Germline V lookup: CDR1 MNHNS, CDR2 SASEGT. Written as DNA, the CDR3 is TGTGCCATAGGGCGCGAGACGGGAGGAGAGCAGTTCTTC. It is translated as CAIGRETGGEQFF.

The CDR3 loop is CASSLSSSFYNEQFF. Here the CDR3 DNA reads TGCGCCAGCAGCTTAAGTAGCTCCTTTTACAATGAGCAGTTCTTC. The chain links TRBV5-1 to TRBJ2-1; D uncertain. The V end lost 2 bases, the J end lost 4 bases, and 13 bases lay between the germline ends. The CDR3 length is 15 residues. Germline V gene data show CDR1 as SGHRS and CDR2 as YFSETQ. The full variable domain, completed using reference TRBV5-1 and TRBJ2-1, is KAGVTQTPRYLIKTRGQQVTLSCSPISGHRSVSWYQQTPGQGLQFLFEYFSETQRNKGNFPGRFSGRQFSNSRSEMNVSTLELGDSALYLCASSLSSSFYNEQFFGPGTRLTVL.

This clonotype was seen only a few times. The rearrangement joins TRBV3-1 to TRBJ2-7; D is possibly TRBD1 (5 bases). With 3 bases removed from V and 4 bases from J, the gap between germline ends came to 13 bases. CDR3 length: 14 residues. CDR1 LGHDT and CDR2 YNNKEL come from the germline V gene (reference sequence). CDR3 in amino acids: CASSQGRRGYEQYF. DNA for the CDR3: TGTGCCAGCAGCCAGGGGCGAAGGGGTTACGAGCAGTACTTC.

The rearrangement uses TRBV5-1 and TRBJ2-1; 12 bases agree with TRBD1. The CDR3 spans 19 residues. CDR1 and CDR2 (germline): SGHRS, YFSETQ. Trimming took 1 base from V and 0 from J; bases not matched to a gene: 8. The CDR3 reads CASSLSGTGGPSSYNEQFF. Here the CDR3 DNA reads TGCGCCAGCAGCTTGTCCGGGACAGGGGGCCCGAGCTCCTACAATGAGCAGTTCTTC.

The J gene is TRBJ2-7, the V gene TRBV5-1, with D hard to call. CDR1 is SGHRS, CDR2 YFSETQ, per germline. There are 15 residues in the CDR3. Between the trimmed V and J ends, which lost 4 bases and 6 bases, there was a span of 20 bases. Here the CDR3 reads CASSPVLSGLGEQYF. CDR3 sequence (DNA): TGCGCCAGCAGCCCCGTCCTCTCGGGCCTAGGCGAGCAGTACTTC.

This clonotype has at least ten counts. The DNA of the CDR3 is TGTGCCAGCAGTGGGAACGGAAACTATGGCTACACCTTC. Translation gives CASSGNGNYGYTF. This sequence joins TRBV2 and TRBJ1-2; no reliable D call. Germline CDR1 is SNHLY and CDR2 is FYNNEI. Deletions cut 4 bases from V and 2 bases from J, with 8 bases between. CDR3 length equals 13 residues. Supplemented by reference TRBV2 and TRBJ1-2, the full variable domain reads EPEVTQTPSHQVTQMGQEVILRCVPISNHLYFYWYRQILGQKVEFLVSFYNNEISEKSEIFDDQFSVERPDGSNFTLKIRSTKLEDSAMYFCASSGNGNYGYTFGSGTRLTVV.

Regarding this clonotype: At one boundary the junction diverges from the germline segment, which might be a read error. This chain links TRBV5-1 with TRBJ2-1, with no clear D. Germline V lookup: CDR1 SGHRS, CDR2 YFSETQ. There are 13 residues in the CDR3. The CDR3 loop is CASSFRFADELFF. The CDR3 DNA follows: TGCGCCAGCAGCTTCCGGTTCGCGGATGAGCTGTTCTTC.

V is TRBV9 and J is TRBJ2-3; maybe TRBD2 (7 bases). The CDR3 covers 16 residues. V lost 3 bases, J lost 4 bases, and 18 bases lay in between. Per the germline V gene, CDR1 is SGDLS and CDR2 is YYNGEE. CDR3 sequence: CASSALGGGHSDTQYF. The CDR3 DNA reads TGTGCCAGCAGCGCCCTTGGGGGGGGGCATTCAGATACGCAGTATTTT.

The chain uses TRBV5-1 and TRBJ1-1; possibly TRBD1 for D (5 bases). The CDR3 loop spans 13 amino acids. Germline V gene lookup returns CDR1 SGHRS and CDR2 YFSETQ. The V end was cut by 7 bases, the J end by 3 bases, with 13 bases between. The CDR3 reads CASGPDRDTEAFF. For the CDR3, the DNA is TGCGCCAGCGGACCTGACAGAGACACTGAAGCTTTCTTT.

The chain links TRBV11-2 to TRBJ1-4; D not certain. CDR1 and CDR2 from the germline V gene are SGHAT and FQNNGV. The CDR3 is 14 residues long. Trimming removed 5 bases at V and 4 bases at J, with 11 bases between. CDR3 amino acids: CASSQWAFNEKLFF. In DNA form, the CDR3 reads TGTGCCAGCAGCCAGTGGGCATTTAATGAAAAACTGTTTTTT.

The chain is built from TRBV27 and TRBJ1-1; 8 nucleotides agree with TRBD1. Germline V gene sequence: CDR1 MNHEY, CDR2 SMNVEV (reference sequence). The CDR3 is made up of 14 amino acids. Losses at the gene ends were 11 bases for V and 7 bases for J; bases not matched to a gene: 15. The CDR3 nucleotides are TGTGCCTCGGGGCAGGGGGCGATCGGGGATGAAGCTTTCTTT. It codes for CASGQGAIGDEAFF.

This rearrangement joins TRBV11-2 to TRBJ2-3; possibly TRBD2 for D (5 bases). The CDR3 totals 14 residues. Germline V gene lookup returns CDR1 SGHAT and CDR2 FQNNGV. Trimming shortened V by 0 bases and J by 6 bases, and 10 bases separated the two germline ends. The CDR3 sequence is CASSLDNRGDTQYF. In DNA form, the CDR3 reads TGTGCCAGCAGCTTAGATAACCGAGGGGATACGCAGTATTTT.

V gene TRBV20-1 combines with J gene TRBJ2-1, with 7 bases aligning to TRBD2. Trimming at V came to 8 bases and at J to 4 bases, leaving 8 bases not matched to a gene. The CDR3 is 13 residues long. CDR1 and CDR2 from the germline V gene are DFQATT and SNEGSKA (reference sequence). In DNA form, the CDR3 reads TGCAGTCTTCAGCGGGATGAATACAATGAGCAGTTCTTC. Translated, it gives CSLQRDEYNEQFF.

The V gene is TRBV12-3 or TRBV12-4, the J gene TRBJ2-7; 8 bases map to TRBD1. This CDR3 is 15 amino acids long. With V trimmed by 5 bases and J by 9 bases, 15 bases remained unmatched. The CDR3, as DNA: TGTGCCAGCAGTCTTTCCCCCGGACAGGGATCACGGCAGTACTTC. Translating gives CASSLSPGQGSRQYF.

This clonotype was found a few times. J is TRBJ1-1 and V is TRBV12-3 or TRBV12-4; D is undetermined. CDR3 size: 11 residues. V lost 4 bases and J lost 7, with 7 bases in between. CDR3 amino acids: CASSSDIEAFF. CDR3 nucleotides: TGTGCCAGCAGTTCGGATATTGAAGCTTTCTTT.

J is TRBJ2-7 and V is TRBV4-1; 7 bases map to TRBD2. The CDR3 runs 15 residues. CDR1 is MGHRA and CDR2 is YSYEKL in the germline V gene. Trimming removed 4 bases from V and 3 bases from J; junction bases left unmatched: 9. The CDR3 protein is CASSRGAGLGYEQYF. The CDR3 DNA reads TGCGCCAGCAGCCGAGGAGCGGGGCTCGGCTACGAGCAGTACTTC.

This rearrangement joins TRBV7-9 to TRBJ1-2, with unresolved D. V gave up 5 bases and J gave up 6 bases, with 16 bases separating them. The CDR3 runs to 14 residues. The V gene's germline CDR1 is SEHNR and CDR2 FQNEAQ (reference sequence). For the CDR3, the DNA is TGTGCCAGCAGCGGATCGGGAGGATTGGATGGCTACACCTTC. Its protein product is CASSGSGGLDGYTF.

The chain is built from TRBV11-1 and TRBJ2-1; 8 bases are a match to TRBD1. V shed 5 bases and J 0 bases; nucleotides not matched to a gene: 15. Germline V gene sequence: CDR1 SGHAT, CDR2 FQDESV (reference sequence). The CDR3 is 19 residues long. In nucleotides, the CDR3 is TGTGCCAGCAGCAGCCGGGACAGGCGCTCCGAGAGCTCCTACAATGAGCAGTTCTTC. It yields the protein CASSSRDRRSESSYNEQFF. The full variable domain, with the rest looked up from reference TRBV11-1 and TRBJ2-1, is EAEVAQSPRYKITEKSQAVAFWCDPISGHATLYWYRQILGQGPELLVQFQDESVVDDSQLPKDRFSAERLKGVDSTLKIQPAELGDSAMYLCASSSRDRRSESSYNEQFFGPGTRLTVL.